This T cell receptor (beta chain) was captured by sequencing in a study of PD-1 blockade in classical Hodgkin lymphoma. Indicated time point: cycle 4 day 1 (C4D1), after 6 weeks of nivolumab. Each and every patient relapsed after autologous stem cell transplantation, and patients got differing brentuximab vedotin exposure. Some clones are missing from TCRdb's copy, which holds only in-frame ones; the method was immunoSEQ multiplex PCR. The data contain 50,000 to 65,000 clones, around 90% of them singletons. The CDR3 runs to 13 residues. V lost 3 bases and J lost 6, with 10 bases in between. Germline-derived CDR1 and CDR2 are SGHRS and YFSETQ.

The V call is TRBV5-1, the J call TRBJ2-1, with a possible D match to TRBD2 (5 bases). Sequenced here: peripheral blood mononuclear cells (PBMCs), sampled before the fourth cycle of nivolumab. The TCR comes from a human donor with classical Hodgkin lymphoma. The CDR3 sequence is CASSSLSVNEQFF. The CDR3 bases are TGCGCCAGCAGCTCGCTTAGCGTCAATGAGCAGTTCTTC.